This TCR beta chain was identified during a study of cytomegalovirus exposure and HLA in healthy donors. Overall study results and limits: An analysis done earlier found most TCR beta V segments productive about 87% or about 30% of the time. Later analysis suggested links between common viral pathogens and several top significant clusters.

The CDR3 length is 16 residues. J was trimmed by 3 bases and V by 7 bases; bases with no gene match: 13. Germline V gene lookup returns CDR1 MRHNA and CDR2 SNTAGT. PCR primers comprised 60 Vbeta and 13 Jbeta primers. This table comes from immunoSEQ multiplex PCR, and its TCRdb copy is limited to in-frame clones, with some not included. In the table there are 200,000 to 250,000 clones, 80% to 90% of which are singletons. As regards this clone: Its antigen remains unknown.

The TCR comes from a woman between 18 and 29 years old in good health and CMV-seronegative. The sample comprised PBMCs. V usage is TRBV6-4 and J usage is TRBJ1-1; 8 bases map to TRBD1. CDR3 sequence reads: CASTESPGQGHTEAFF. The CDR3 coding sequence is TGTGCCAGCACCGAATCCCCTGGACAGGGCCACACTGAAGCTTTCTTT.